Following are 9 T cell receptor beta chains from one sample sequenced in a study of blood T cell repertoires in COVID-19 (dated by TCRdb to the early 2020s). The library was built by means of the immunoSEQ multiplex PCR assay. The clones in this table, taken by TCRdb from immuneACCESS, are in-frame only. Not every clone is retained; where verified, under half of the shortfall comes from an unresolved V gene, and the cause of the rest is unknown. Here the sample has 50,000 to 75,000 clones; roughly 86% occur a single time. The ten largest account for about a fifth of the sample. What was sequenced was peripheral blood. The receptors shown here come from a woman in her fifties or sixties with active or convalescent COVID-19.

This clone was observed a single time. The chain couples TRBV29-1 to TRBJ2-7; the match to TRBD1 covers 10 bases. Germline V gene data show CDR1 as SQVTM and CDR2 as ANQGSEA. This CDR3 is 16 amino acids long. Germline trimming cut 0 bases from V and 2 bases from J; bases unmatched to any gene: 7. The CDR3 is CSVEEPGTGVPYEQYF. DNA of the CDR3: TGCAGCGTTGAAGAACCCGGGACAGGGGTTCCCTACGAGCAGTACTTC.

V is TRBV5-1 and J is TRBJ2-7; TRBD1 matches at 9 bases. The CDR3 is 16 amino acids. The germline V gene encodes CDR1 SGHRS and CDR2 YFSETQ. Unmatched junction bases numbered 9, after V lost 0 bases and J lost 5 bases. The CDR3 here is CASSLGRGTGTHEQYF. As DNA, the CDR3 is TGCGCCAGCAGCTTGGGACGGGGGACAGGGACGCACGAGCAGTACTTC.

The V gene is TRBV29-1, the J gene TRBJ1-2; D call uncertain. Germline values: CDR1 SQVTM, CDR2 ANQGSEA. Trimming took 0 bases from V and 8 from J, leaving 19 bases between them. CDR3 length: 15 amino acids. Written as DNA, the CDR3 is TGCAGCGTTGAAGATCGCGCCCCTGAACCATGGGGCTACACCTTC. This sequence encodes CSVEDRAPEPWGYTF.

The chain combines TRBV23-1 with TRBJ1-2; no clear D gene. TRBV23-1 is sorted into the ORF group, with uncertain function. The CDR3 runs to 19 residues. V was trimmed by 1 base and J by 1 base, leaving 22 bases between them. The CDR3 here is CASSQFETLASDINYGYTF. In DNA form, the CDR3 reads TGCGCCAGCAGTCAATTCGAGACTCTCGCCTCGGATATTAACTATGGCTACACCTTC.

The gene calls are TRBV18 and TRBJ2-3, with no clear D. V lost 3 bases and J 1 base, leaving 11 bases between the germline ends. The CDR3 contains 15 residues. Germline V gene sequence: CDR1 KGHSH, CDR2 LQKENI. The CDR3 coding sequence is TGTGCCAGCTCACCGGAGATGTGGGGCACAGATACGCAGTATTTT. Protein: CASSPEMWGTDTQYF. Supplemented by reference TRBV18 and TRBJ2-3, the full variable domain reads NAGVMQNPRHLVRRRGQEARLRCSPMKGHSHVYWYRQLPEEGLKFMVYLQKENIIDESGMPKERFSAEFPKEGPSILRIQQVVRGDSAAYFCASSPEMWGTDTQYFGPGTRLTVL.

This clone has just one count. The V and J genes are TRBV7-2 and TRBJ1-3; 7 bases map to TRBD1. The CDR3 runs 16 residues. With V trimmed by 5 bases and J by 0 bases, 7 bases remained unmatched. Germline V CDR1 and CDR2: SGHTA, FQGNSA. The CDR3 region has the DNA TGTGCCAGCAGCAGGACAGGACCCGGCTCTGGAAACACCATATATTTT. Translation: CASSRTGPGSGNTIYF.

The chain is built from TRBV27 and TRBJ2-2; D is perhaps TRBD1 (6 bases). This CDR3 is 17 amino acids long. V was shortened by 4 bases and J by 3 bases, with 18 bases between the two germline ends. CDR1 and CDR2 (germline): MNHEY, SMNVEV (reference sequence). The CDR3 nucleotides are TGTGCCAGCAGTTGGTCTGAGTTGGGGGCCCACACCGGGGAGCTGTTTTTT. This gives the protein CASSWSELGAHTGELFF.

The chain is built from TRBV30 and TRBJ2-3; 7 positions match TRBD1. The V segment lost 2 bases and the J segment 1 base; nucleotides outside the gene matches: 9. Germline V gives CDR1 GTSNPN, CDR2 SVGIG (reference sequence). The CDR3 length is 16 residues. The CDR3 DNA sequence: TGTGCCTGGAGTTTAGCTAGGGGGCCCGGCACAGATACGCAGTATTTT. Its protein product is CAWSLARGPGTDTQYF.

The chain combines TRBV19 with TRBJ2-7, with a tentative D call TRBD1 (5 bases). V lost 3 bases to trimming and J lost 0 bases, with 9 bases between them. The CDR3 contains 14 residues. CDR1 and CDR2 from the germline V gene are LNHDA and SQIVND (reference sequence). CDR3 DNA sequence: TGTGCCAGTAGTATGACAGTCACCTCCTACGAGCAGTACTTC. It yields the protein CASSMTVTSYEQYF.